This passage covers 16 T cell receptor beta chains from one sample sequenced in a study of early T cells in non-severe SARS-CoV-2 infection. Each CDR3 protein is one row after TCRdb ran MiXCR on the 5' RACE reads. The sample has about 64,000 distinct CDR3 sequences; less than 5.5% are singletons. Sequencing was performed on whole blood. The receptors here all came from an adult who was a healthcare worker with PCR-confirmed SARS-CoV-2 infection or an uninfected control (not recorded which).

This clonotype came up many times. The chain's CDR3 is CASSTDFHSGNTIYF. The CDR3 DNA follows: TGTGCCAGCAGCACCGACTTCCACTCTGGAAACACCATATATTTT. J is TRBJ1-3 and V is TRBV7-2; D not resolved. CDR3 length: 15 amino acids. V lost 5 bases and J 0 bases, leaving 11 bases between the germline ends. CDR1 is SGHTA, CDR2 FQGNSA, per germline.

The table lists this clonotype with many counts. This chain uses TRBV29-1 with TRBJ2-3; 7 bases are a match to TRBD2. With V trimmed by 0 bases and J by 5 bases, 11 bases remained unmatched. In germline, CDR1 is SQVTM, CDR2 ANQGSEA. The CDR3 is 16 amino acids. The CDR3 DNA is TGCAGCGTTGAAGATCCTGTTAACTGGGAGGGAGATACGCAGTATTTT. As protein: CSVEDPVNWEGDTQYF.

This clonotype was seen many times. The chain carries TRBV11-2 and TRBJ2-3; 7 nucleotides agree with TRBD1. Germline CDR1 is SGHAT and CDR2 is FQNNGV. The CDR3 spans 15 residues. J lost 2 bases, V lost 1 base, and 3 bases had no gene match. DNA for the CDR3: TGTGCCAGCAGCTTAGTAGGGACAGACACAGATACGCAGTATTTT. This encodes CASSLVGTDTDTQYF.

Ten or more counts support this clonotype. The chain is built from TRBV4-1 and TRBJ2-1; D is ambiguous. The CDR3 spans 15 residues. Between the trimmed V and J ends, which lost 1 base and 6 bases, there was a span of 13 bases. Germline V gives CDR1 MGHRA, CDR2 YSYEKL. The CDR3 reads CASSQVPASRNEQFF. The CDR3 DNA follows: TGCGCCAGCAGCCAAGTGCCTGCCTCTCGCAATGAGCAGTTCTTC.

V usage is TRBV9 and J usage is TRBJ2-3, with TRBD2 matching over 7 bases. CDR1 SGDLS and CDR2 YYNGEE come from the germline V gene. V trimming: 0 bases; J trimming: 0 bases; junction bases outside the gene matches: 10. This CDR3 region has 18 residues. The CDR3 DNA reads as TGTGCCAGCAGCGTAGGGGACTACCCTCTCTCTAGCACAGATACGCAGTATTTT. Translating it yields CASSVGDYPLSSTDTQYF.

In its sample, this clonotype was seen a few times. The rearrangement joins TRBV24-1 to TRBJ2-5; possibly TRBD2 for D (6 bases). The germline gives CDR1 KGHDR, CDR2 SFDVKD. The V end lost 9 bases, the J end lost 3 bases, and 19 bases lay between the germline ends. The CDR3 extends over 15 amino acids. The CDR3 region is CATSRGAGSEETQYF. The CDR3 nucleotides are TGTGCCACCTCCCGGGGCGCGGGATCGGAAGAGACCCAGTACTTC.

The CDR3 loop reads CSFRDSMNTEAFF. CDR3 coding DNA: TGCAGCTTTCGGGACTCCATGAACACTGAAGCTTTCTTT. This chain connects TRBV29-1 to TRBJ1-1; maybe TRBD1 (5 bases). Trimming shortened V by 8 bases and J by 0 bases, and 13 bases separated the two germline ends. The CDR3 consists of 13 residues. Looked up from germline, CDR1 is SQVTM and CDR2 is ANQGSEA.

This clonotype was detected many times. This rearrangement joins TRBV15 to TRBJ1-1; no clear D gene. CDR1 is LNHNV, CDR2 YYDKDF, per germline (reference sequence). Trimming stripped 0 bases from V and 7 bases from J, with 12 bases between. The CDR3 is 14 residues long. The CDR3 bases are TGTGCCACCAGCAGAGATTGGGATGGTGGTGAAGCTTTCTTT. Residues: CATSRDWDGGEAFF.

This clonotype has ten or more counts. The CDR3 region is CASSRARGNTGELFF. DNA for the CDR3: TGCGCCAGCAGCCGGGCGAGGGGAAACACCGGGGAGCTGTTTTTT. The chain employs TRBV5-1 and TRBJ2-2, with D possibly called TRBD1 or TRBD2 (5 bases each). CDR3 length equals 15 residues. Trimming took 4 bases from V and 2 from J, leaving 12 bases between them. Germline V gene data show CDR1 as SGHRS and CDR2 as YFSETQ.

This clonotype occurred once. This clone may be a read error of a much larger clone one base away. The CDR3 loop is CASGPPPGGSGHTF. The CDR3 coding sequence is TGTGCTAGTGGCCCCCCACCGGGGGGTTCGGGCCACACCTTC. This chain connects TRBV12-5 to TRBJ1-2; maybe TRBD1 (5 bases). Looked up from germline, CDR1 is LGHNT and CDR2 is FRNRAP. This CDR3 is built from 14 residues. The ends were cut back, 6 bases at V and 12 bases at J, with 23 bases in the middle.

The chain is built from TRBV5-8 and TRBJ1-6; TRBD1 agrees at 10 bases. Germline V gene sequence: CDR1 SGHTS, CDR2 YDEGEE. V gave up 0 bases and J gave up 5 bases; unmatched junction bases: 11. CDR3 size: 19 residues. CDR3 coding DNA: TGTGCCAGCAGCTTGGTGACGGGACAGGGGCTCGCCCATAATTCACCCCTCCACTTT. Its translation: CASSLVTGQGLAHNSPLHF. The full variable domain, rest sourced from reference TRBV5-8 and TRBJ1-6, is EAGVTQSPTHLIKTRGQQATLRCSPISGHTSVYWYQQALGLGLQFLLWYDEGEERNRGNFPPRFSGRQFPNYSSELNVNALELEDSALYLCASSLVTGQGLAHNSPLHFGNGTRLTVT.

The chain couples TRBV2 to TRBJ2-7, with D possibly being TRBD1 or TRBD2 (6 bases each). CDR1 and CDR2 (germline): SNHLY, FYNNEI. CDR3 size: 14 residues. V lost 2 bases, J lost 4 bases, and 12 bases lay in between. DNA of the CDR3: TGTGCCAGCAGTGAAAGGGGGGCGGTGTACGAGCAGTACTTC. Its translation: CASSERGAVYEQYF. The full variable domain, completed using reference TRBV2 and TRBJ2-7, is EPEVTQTPSHQVTQMGQEVILRCVPISNHLYFYWYRQILGQKVEFLVSFYNNEISEKSEIFDDQFSVERPDGSNFTLKIRSTKLEDSAMYFCASSERGAVYEQYFGPGTRLTVT.

The genes are TRBV5-4 and TRBJ2-7, with D tentatively TRBD1 or TRBD2 (7 bases each). The CDR3 is 15 residues long. Trimming removed 8 bases from V and 4 bases from J, with 22 bases in between. Germline V lookup: CDR1 SGHNT, CDR2 YYREEE (reference sequence). DNA of the CDR3: TGTGCCAGTAAACCGGGGACAGCGGGGAATTACGAGCAGTACTTC. As protein: CASKPGTAGNYEQYF. The variable domain in full, completed from reference TRBV5-4 and TRBJ2-7, reads ETGVTQSPTHLIKTRGQQVTLRCSSQSGHNTVSWYQQALGQGPQFIFQYYREEENGRGNFPPRFSGLQFPNYSSELNVNALELDDSALYLCASKPGTAGNYEQYFGPGTRLTVT.

This clonotype was seen only a few times. The chain carries TRBV20-1 and TRBJ2-7; 8 bases are a match to TRBD1. The V segment lost 1 base and the J segment 2 bases; nucleotides outside the gene matches: 16. Germline values: CDR1 DFQATT, CDR2 SNEGSKA (reference sequence). This CDR3 has 18 residues. The DNA for the CDR3 is TGCAGTGCTAGAGTCTCTCCTCCACCCCCGGGACAGGCCTACGAGCAGTACTTC. This sequence encodes CSARVSPPPPGQAYEQYF.

The J gene is TRBJ2-1, the V gene TRBV24-1, with D possibly being TRBD2 (6 bases). This CDR3 has 13 residues. Germline V lookup: CDR1 KGHDR, CDR2 SFDVKD. Trimming took off 4 bases at V and 8 bases at J, with 11 bases between the two ends. The CDR3 protein is CATSDGGRHEQFF. CDR3 DNA sequence: TGTGCCACCAGTGACGGGGGAAGACATGAGCAGTTCTTC.

This clonotype was counted many times. The chain couples TRBV25-1 to TRBJ2-3, with D unresolved. CDR1 is MGHDK and CDR2 is SYGVNS in the germline V gene. V dropped 5 bases and J dropped 6 bases, with 12 bases sitting between them. This CDR3 is 13 amino acids long. The CDR3 spells CASSNVSPDTQYF. The CDR3 region has the DNA TGTGCCAGCAGTAATGTGAGCCCCGATACGCAGTATTTT.